The rows below give T cell receptor beta chains drawn from one sample of a study of cytomegalovirus exposure and HLA in healthy donors. TCRdb keeps only in-frame clones here, not all; method: immunoSEQ multiplex PCR. The repertoire includes some 160,000 clones, 73% of them detected once, and 5.4% sits in the top ten. Sequencing input: PBMCs. The origin of the receptors is a woman between 18 and 29 years old in good health and CMV-seropositive. The CDR3 runs from the conserved cysteine through the conserved F or W. D genes are given only for firm matches. Clone size is shown for a subset of rows, as once, few, many or a class of expanded clone.

v_call	j_call	d_call	clone_size	cdr3_nt	cdr3_aa
TRBV5-1	TRBJ2-6	.	.	TGCGCCAGCACTATGTCGGGCTCTGGGGCCAACGTCCTGACTTTC	CASTMSGSGANVLTF
TRBV10-3	TRBJ2-1	TRBD1	few	TGTGCCATCAGTCAGGGGGTTCAGAATGAGCAGTTCTTC	CAISQGVQNEQFF
TRBV6-4	TRBJ2-3	.	.	TGTGCCAGCAGTCCACTGGTAAGCACAGATACGCAGTATTTT	CASSPLVSTDTQYF
TRBV6-5	TRBJ2-7	TRBD2	.	TGTGCCAGCAGGGCGACTAGCGGGGGTAGCTACGAGCAGTACTTC	CASRATSGGSYEQYF
TRBV7-2	TRBJ2-1	TRBD2	.	TGTGCCAGCAGCTTATCTAGCGGGGAGGATGAGCAGTTCTTC	CASSLSSGEDEQFF
TRBV2	TRBJ2-3	TRBD2	.	TGTGCCAGCAGCTTAGCGGGGGGGCCAGATACGCAGTATTTT	CASSLAGGPDTQYF
TRBV6-5	TRBJ2-7	TRBD1	.	TGTGCCAGCAGTTACCCGGGACAGGGACGATACGAGCAGTACTTC	CASSYPGQGRYEQYF
TRBV6-4	TRBJ2-7	TRBD2	once	TGTGCCAGCAGTCCCGGGACTAGCGGGCCCTACGAGCAGTACTTC	CASSPGTSGPYEQYF
TRBV27	TRBJ2-5	.	.	TGTGCCAGCAGTTACAGGGGGAGGGCGGGAGAGACCCAGTACTTC	CASSYRGRAGETQYF
TRBV5-1	TRBJ2-1	.	.	TGCGCCAGCAGCAACGGACTTGCCTCCTACAATGAGCAGTTCTTC	CASSNGLASYNEQFF
TRBV5-8	TRBJ1-1	.	once	TGTGCCAGCAGCTTGGGAGTGAACACTGAAGCTTTCTTT	CASSLGVNTEAFF
TRBV9	TRBJ2-4	.	.	TGTGCCAGCAGCCCAACAGACACCTTAGCCAAAAACATTCAGTACTTC	CASSPTDTLAKNIQYF
TRBV19	TRBJ1-2	.	.	TGTGCCAGTACCTCCCCGGGGGGTTGGACCTATGGCTACACCTTC	CASTSPGGWTYGYTF
TRBV12-5	TRBJ1-1	.	once	TGTGCTAGTGGTCCAAGCTTGAACACTGAAGCTTTCTTT	CASGPSLNTEAFF
TRBV15	TRBJ2-2	.	few	TGTGCCACCCGTCTAGGGGGGGTGGTCACCGGGGAGCTGTTTTTT	CATRLGGVVTGELFF
TRBV4-3	TRBJ2-3	.	.	TGCGCCAGCAGCCAAGACAGGGGAGATACGCAGTATTTT	CASSQDRGDTQYF
TRBV19	TRBJ2-7	TRBD1	.	TGTGCCAGTAGTCAGGGGGCGCCCAGCTCCTACGAGCAGTACTTC	CASSQGAPSSYEQYF
TRBV9	TRBJ1-4	.	once	TGTGCCAGCAGCGTAGGGCGGACACCTGTGGAAAAACTGTTTTTT	CASSVGRTPVEKLFF
TRBV7-9	TRBJ1-4	.	.	TGTGCCAGCATAAGGGCGGGGGCCACTAATGAAAAACTGTTTTTT	CASIRAGATNEKLFF
TRBV19	TRBJ2-1	.	.	TGTGCCAGTAGCGACAAGTGGGGGCGGGAGCAGTTCTTC	CASSDKWGREQFF
TRBV19	TRBJ2-7	TRBD1	.	TGTGCCAGTAGTATACAGGGGGCCTACGAGCAGTACTTC	CASSIQGAYEQYF
TRBV25-1	TRBJ1-2	.	.	TGTGCCAGCAGTGAACGGCAAACAGGGTTTGGCTATGGCTACACCTTC	CASSERQTGFGYGYTF